The 19 T cell receptor beta chains below were found in one sample sequenced in a study of T cells in tumors after PD-1 blockade. Sequencing used immunoSEQ multiplex PCR; TCRdb keeps in-frame clones, though not all of them. The table records 61,000 or so clones, roughly 75% of them present only once. Sequencing used PBMCs, obtained before anti-PD-1 treatment. The receptors derive from a human donor with basal cell carcinoma.

The chain employs TRBV10-1 and TRBJ1-2; D might be TRBD1 (5 bases). With 3 bases removed from V and 8 bases from J, the gap between germline ends came to 19 bases. This CDR3 region has 15 residues. Germline loops: CDR1 WNHNN, CDR2 SYGVQD (reference sequence). CDR3 nucleotides: TGCGCCAGCAGTGACTCACCCCGCGGCCAGGGAGGCTACACCTTC. It translates to CASSDSPRGQGGYTF.

The sample holds a few counts of this clone. The chain is built from TRBV6-5 and TRBJ1-2, with 8 bases fitting TRBD1. From germline, CDR1 is MNHEY and CDR2 SVGAGI. The CDR3 has 13 residues. V dropped 6 bases and J dropped 8; count of bases not matched to a gene: 8. The CDR3 is CASSETGADGYTF. CDR3 coding DNA: TGTGCCAGCAGCGAGACAGGGGCTGACGGCTACACCTTC.

A note on this clone: This sample also contains other DNA sequences that code for the same CDR3. The chain combines TRBV19 with TRBJ2-3; 9 nucleotides agree with TRBD2. The CDR3 runs to 15 residues. With V trimmed by 6 bases and J by 0 bases, 4 bases remained unmatched. The germline CDR1 and CDR2 sequences are LNHDA and SQIVND (reference sequence). This CDR3 reads CASSQLAGSTDTQYF. CDR3 coding DNA: TGTGCCAGTAGCCAACTAGCGGGCAGCACAGATACGCAGTATTTT.

In DNA form, the CDR3 reads TGTGCCAGCAGCTTGGGGTGGGACAGGGATGAAAAACTGTTTTTT. Amino acids: CASSLGWDRDEKLFF. The chain carries TRBV5-4 and TRBJ1-4, with 9 bases identical to TRBD1. The CDR3 spans 15 residues. The trim removed 0 bases at V and 6 bases at J, leaving 3 bases unmatched. CDR1 is SGHNT, CDR2 YYREEE, per germline (reference sequence). Combining the CDR3 with reference TRBV5-4 and TRBJ1-4 gives the whole variable domain ETGVTQSPTHLIKTRGQQVTLRCSSQSGHNTVSWYQQALGQGPQFIFQYYREEENGRGNFPPRFSGLQFPNYSSELNVNALELDDSALYLCASSLGWDRDEKLFFGSGTQLSVL.

The gene calls are TRBV27 and TRBJ2-2; 15 bases are a match to TRBD2. The V gene's germline CDR1 is MNHEY and CDR2 SMNVEV (reference sequence). The CDR3 length is 21 residues. The trim removed 7 bases at V and 2 bases at J, leaving 17 bases unmatched. CDR3 protein: CASTRTVPGLAGGPNTGELFF. The DNA for the CDR3 is TGTGCCAGCACGCGAACTGTGCCGGGACTAGCGGGGGGTCCAAACACCGGGGAGCTGTTTTTT.

The chain recombines TRBV7-9 with TRBJ1-2, with TRBD1 matching 7 bases. The CDR3 is 14 amino acids. Trimming removed 7 bases from V and 4 bases from J; junction bases left unmatched: 9. The V gene's germline CDR1 is SEHNR and CDR2 FQNEAQ (reference sequence). CDR3 sequence: CASTQGVGTYGYTF. The CDR3 DNA is TGTGCCAGCACCCAGGGGGTGGGGACCTATGGCTACACCTTC. Supplemented by reference TRBV7-9 and TRBJ1-2, the full variable domain reads DTGVSQNPRHKITKRGQNVTFRCDPISEHNRLYWYRQTLGQGPEFLTYFQNEAQLEKSRLLSDRFSAERPKGSFSTLEIQRTEQGDSAMYLCASTQGVGTYGYTFGSGTRLTVV.

The gene calls are TRBV6-5 and TRBJ1-4, with D hard to call. From germline, CDR1 is MNHEY and CDR2 SVGAGI. Trimming took 7 bases from V and 5 from J, leaving 14 bases between them. The CDR3 contains 14 residues. Here the CDR3 reads CASKRLPQNEKLFF. The DNA for the CDR3 is TGTGCCAGCAAACGGCTCCCCCAAAATGAAAAACTGTTTTTT.

The chain joins TRBV7-3 to TRBJ2-7; the match to TRBD1 covers 10 bases. The CDR3 extends over 20 amino acids. V was clipped by 5 bases and J by 4 bases; unmatched bases: 23. Germline V gene data show CDR1 as SGHTA and CDR2 as FQGTGA. CDR3 sequence (DNA): TGTGCCAGCAGCCCCCCCGTTTCCCGGACAGGGGGAATCCTAGCGTACGAGCAGTACTTC. Translated, it gives CASSPPVSRTGGILAYEQYF.

This sequence joins TRBV7-3 and TRBJ2-2; 9 bases align to TRBD1. The CDR3 contains 14 residues. Germline V gene lookup returns CDR1 SGHTA and CDR2 FQGTGA. The V gene end was trimmed by 5 bases and the J gene end by 8 bases; junction bases not matched to a gene: 6. The CDR3 nucleotides read TGTGCCAGCAGCCCCCAGACAGGGGGTGGGGAGCTGTTTTTT. Its protein product is CASSPQTGGGELFF. The complete variable domain, with remaining parts taken from reference TRBV7-3 and TRBJ2-2, reads GAGVSQTPSNKVTEKGKYVELRCDPISGHTALYWYRQSLGQGPEFLIYFQGTGAADDSGLPNDRFFAVRPEGSVSTLKIQRTERGDSAVYLCASSPQTGGGELFFGEGSRLTVL.

This clone was seen only once. The gene calls are TRBV29-1 and TRBJ2-5; tentative D call: TRBD2 (5 bases). The V gene's germline CDR1 is SQVTM and CDR2 ANQGSEA. The CDR3 has 15 amino acids. Trimming removed 2 bases from V and 2 bases from J, with 15 bases in between. DNA of the CDR3: TGCAGCGTTGAAAACCCGGGGATTTGGCAAGAGACCCAGTACTTC. Its protein is CSVENPGIWQETQYF.

This chain connects TRBV4-1 to TRBJ1-2; D possibly corresponds to TRBD1 (5 bases). Between the trimmed V and J ends, which lost 0 bases and 7 bases, there was a span of 15 bases. Looked up from germline, CDR1 is MGHRA and CDR2 is YSYEKL. This CDR3 comprises 15 residues. The CDR3 spells CASSQDSARASGYTF. CDR3 nucleotide sequence: TGCGCCAGCAGCCAAGATTCCGCCAGGGCTAGTGGCTACACCTTC.

This clone is a singleton in its sample. The CDR3 spells CASSDEKGNYGYTF. For the CDR3, the DNA is TGTGCCAGCAGCGACGAGAAGGGTAACTATGGCTACACCTTC. The rearrangement joins TRBV21-1 to TRBJ1-2. TRBV21-1 is given as a pseudogene. The length of the CDR3 is 14 residues.

This clone occurred a few times. This chain uses TRBV5-1 with TRBJ1-2, with unresolved D. Germline V lookup: CDR1 SGHRS, CDR2 YFSETQ. The V end was cut by 4 bases, the J end by 6 bases, with 25 bases between. CDR3 length equals 17 residues. CDR3 in DNA: TGCGCCAGCAGCGAGACCCTTAGGCCTGCCCGAGGGAATGGCTACACCTTC. This gives the protein CASSETLRPARGNGYTF.

The V call is TRBV5-1, the J call TRBJ2-3; D not certain. Germline CDR1 reads SGHRS; CDR2 reads YFSETQ. The V gene lost 4 bases and the J gene lost 1 base, with 13 bases spanning the gap. CDR3 length: 15 amino acids. The CDR3 loop reads CASSQQRQGTDTQYF. CDR3 in DNA: TGCGCCAGCAGCCAACAGAGGCAGGGCACAGATACGCAGTATTTT. The entire variable domain, with the rest obtained from reference TRBV5-1 and TRBJ2-3, is as follows: KAGVTQTPRYLIKTRGQQVTLSCSPISGHRSVSWYQQTPGQGLQFLFEYFSETQRNKGNFPGRFSGRQFSNSRSEMNVSTLELGDSALYLCASSQQRQGTDTQYFGPGTRLTVL.

The chain carries TRBV12-3 or TRBV12-4 and TRBJ2-7; the D gene is possibly TRBD1 (6 bases). This CDR3 has 13 amino acids. The V end was cut by 4 bases, the J end by 3 bases, with 10 bases between. This CDR3 is CASSWDNDYEQYF. CDR3 coding DNA: TGTGCCAGCAGTTGGGACAATGACTACGAGCAGTACTTC.

The chain carries TRBV29-1 and TRBJ2-5; no firm D call. The CDR3 runs 13 residues. Looked up from germline, CDR1 is SQVTM and CDR2 is ANQGSEA. The V and J ends lost 2 bases and 5 bases respectively, with 12 bases between them. The CDR3 DNA reads TGCAGCGTTGAAACGACGGCCCGGGAGACCCAGTACTTC. It encodes CSVETTARETQYF.

The V gene is TRBV6-5, the J gene TRBJ2-5; 8 nucleotides match TRBD1. The germline V gene encodes CDR1 MNHEY and CDR2 SVGAGI. The CDR3 extends over 14 amino acids. The junction had 5 bases not matched to a gene; V was cut back by 6 bases and J by 2 bases. CDR3 coding DNA: TGTGCCAGCAGATATAGACAGGGGCAAGAGACCCAGTACTTC. Translation gives CASRYRQGQETQYF.

The chain is built from TRBV5-4 and TRBJ2-5; perhaps TRBD1 as D (6 bases). The germline CDR1 and CDR2 sequences are SGHNT and YYREEE (reference sequence). Trimming shortened V by 0 bases and J by 1 base, and 7 bases separated the two germline ends. The CDR3 has 14 residues. The CDR3: CASSLGGGQETQYF. For the CDR3, the DNA is TGTGCCAGCAGCTTGGGAGGGGGCCAAGAGACCCAGTACTTC. The entire variable domain, with the rest obtained from reference TRBV5-4 and TRBJ2-5, is as follows: ETGVTQSPTHLIKTRGQQVTLRCSSQSGHNTVSWYQQALGQGPQFIFQYYREEENGRGNFPPRFSGLQFPNYSSELNVNALELDDSALYLCASSLGGGQETQYFGPGTRLLVL.

This clone was seen a handful of times. The chain uses TRBV19 and TRBJ2-2; 12 nucleotides match TRBD2. Trimming removed 9 bases from V and 7 bases from J; junction bases left unmatched: 3. The CDR3 extends over 13 amino acids. Germline values: CDR1 LNHDA, CDR2 SQIVND (reference sequence). The CDR3 DNA reads as TGTGCCAGCCGACTAGCGGGGGTCGGGGAGCTGTTTTTT. This codes for CASRLAGVGELFF.